This T cell receptor (beta chain) appears in the sequencing data of a study of identifying expanded T cells in peripheral blood. Points on this clone: Its matching antigen is unknown.

The study's findings and limits: Two-week clone count variance significantly increased as total template count grew.

Some clones are missing from TCRdb's copy, which holds only in-frame ones; the method was immunoSEQ multiplex PCR. The sample holds about 100,000 clones, over 70% seen once. CDR3 length equals 17 residues. Per germline, CDR1 LGHNA and CDR2 YSLEER. The V end was cut by 2 bases, the J end by 0 bases, with 11 bases between. This clonotype originated in a person between 18 and 75 years old in good health. This sequence joins TRBV4-3 and TRBJ2-6; D not resolved. The sample consisted of blood. CDR3 sequence reads: CASSQRAAVSGANVLTF. DNA for the CDR3: TGCGCCAGCAGCCAACGCGCAGCCGTCTCTGGGGCCAACGTCCTGACTTTC.